This entry lists 32 T cell receptor beta chains sequenced from one sample in a study of blood T cell repertoires in COVID-19. The data were produced by immunoSEQ multiplex PCR, yet TCRdb's version contains in-frame clones alone and is incomplete. The repertoire holds about 440,000 clones, with nearly 90% as singletons. Sequencing input: PBMCs or T cells enriched from blood (not recorded which). The receptors were gathered from a woman aged 18-30 years with acute COVID-19.

The rearrangement joins TRBV6-5 to TRBJ2-7; D is perhaps TRBD1 (5 bases). CDR1 and CDR2 (germline): MNHEY, SVGAGI. V was pared by 6 bases and J by 0 bases, with 12 bases between. The CDR3 has 14 amino acids. The CDR3 sequence is CASSPGHFSYEQYF. The DNA for the CDR3 is TGTGCCAGCAGCCCCGGACACTTCTCCTACGAGCAGTACTTC.

The rearrangement uses TRBV27 and TRBJ2-7; D uncertain. The CDR3 runs to 11 residues. Looked up from germline, CDR1 is MNHEY and CDR2 is SMNVEV (reference sequence). The V end was cut by 7 bases, the J end by 4 bases, with 8 bases between. The CDR3 sequence is CASTYGYEQYF. CDR3 nucleotides: TGTGCCAGCACCTACGGGTACGAGCAGTACTTC.

To note about this clone: The sample contains more than one DNA sequence encoding this CDR3. The chain carries TRBV2 and TRBJ1-5; 8 positions agree with TRBD1. Trimming took 2 bases from V and 6 from J; bases not matched to a gene: 0. Germline loops: CDR1 SNHLY, CDR2 FYNNEI. The CDR3 sequence is 13 residues long. This chain's CDR3 is CASSEQGAQPQHF. In nucleotides, the CDR3 is TGTGCCAGCAGTGAACAGGGGGCTCAGCCCCAGCATTTT.

This chain connects TRBV28 to TRBJ2-2; 10 bases agree with TRBD2. Germline CDR1 MDHEN, CDR2 SYDVKM. This CDR3 has 15 residues. Trimming removed 7 bases from V and 2 bases from J; junction bases left unmatched: 4. CDR3 residues: CASNELAGNTGELFF. The CDR3 bases are TGTGCCAGCAATGAACTAGCGGGAAACACCGGGGAGCTGTTTTTT.

This chain joins TRBV18 and TRBJ2-1, with 13 bases aligning to TRBD2. The CDR3 runs 16 residues. The ends lost 6 bases at V and 9 bases at J; junction bases unmatched: 11. The germline CDR1 and CDR2 sequences are KGHSH and LQKENI. The chain's CDR3 is CASSDGLAGEGGEQFF. For the CDR3, the DNA is TGTGCCAGCTCGGACGGACTAGCGGGAGAGGGAGGTGAGCAGTTCTTC.

The J gene is TRBJ1-5, the V gene TRBV19; D gene uncertain. The V and J ends lost 5 bases and 0 bases respectively, with 11 bases between them. The CDR3 is 15 residues long. Germline V gives CDR1 LNHDA, CDR2 SQIVND (reference sequence). For the CDR3, the DNA is TGTGCCAGTAGTCCTACACAGAATAGCAATCAGCCCCAGCATTTT. Translating gives CASSPTQNSNQPQHF.

This clone was counted a few times. The chain recombines TRBV7-8 with TRBJ1-2; 8 nucleotides align to TRBD1. CDR1 and CDR2 from the germline V gene are SGHVS and FQNEAQ. The CDR3 totals 13 residues. V dropped 1 base and J dropped 7; count of bases not matched to a gene: 2. CDR3 residues: CASSLGQGAGYTF. The CDR3 bases are TGTGCCAGCAGCTTAGGGCAGGGGGCTGGCTACACCTTC.

CDR3 protein: CASSLTGARYGYTF. CDR3 nucleotides: TGTGCCAGCAGCTTAACAGGGGCCCGCTATGGCTACACCTTC. This rearrangement joins TRBV7-8 to TRBJ1-2, with 7 bases identical to TRBD1. J was trimmed by 4 bases and V by 2 bases; bases with no gene match: 4. The V gene's germline CDR1 is SGHVS and CDR2 FQNEAQ. This CDR3 is built from 14 residues. Looking up the rest from reference TRBV7-8 and TRBJ1-2 gives the full variable domain: GAGVSQSPRYKVAKRGQDVALRCDPISGHVSLFWYQQALGQGPEFLTYFQNEAQLDKSGLPSDRFFAERPEGSVSTLKIQRTQQEDSAVYLCASSLTGARYGYTFGSGTRLTVV.

The rearrangement joins TRBV7-6 to TRBJ2-1; TRBD2 is a possible D gene (6 bases). Germline CDR1 SGHVS, CDR2 FNYEAQ. With 0 bases removed from V and 5 bases from J, the gap between germline ends came to 8 bases. This CDR3 comprises 14 residues. The DNA of the CDR3 is TGTGCCAGCAGCTTAGCGGGAGGAGACAATGAGCAGTTCTTC. Translating it yields CASSLAGGDNEQFF.

The V gene is TRBV19, the J gene TRBJ1-5; 7 nucleotides agree with TRBD1. V lost 5 bases and J lost 7; bases outside the gene matches: 11. Per germline, CDR1 LNHDA and CDR2 SQIVND (reference sequence). The CDR3 loop spans 15 amino acids. The CDR3 DNA sequence: TGTGCCAGTAGTCCAACAGGGGCGCGGGGACAGCCCCAGCATTTT. It codes for CASSPTGARGQPQHF.

The chain links TRBV4-2 to TRBJ2-1; D is uncertain. CDR3 length: 13 amino acids. The ends were cut back, 0 bases at V and 9 bases at J, with 9 bases in the middle. CDR1 is LGHNA and CDR2 is YNFKEQ in the germline V gene. CDR3 amino acids: CASSQDHRGEQFF. The CDR3 coding sequence is TGTGCCAGCAGCCAAGATCATCGAGGTGAGCAGTTCTTC.

The J gene is TRBJ1-1, the V gene TRBV9; 7 bases are shared with TRBD1. Germline-derived CDR1 and CDR2 are SGDLS and YYNGEE. Germline trimming cut 3 bases from V and 1 base from J; bases unmatched to any gene: 6. This CDR3 is 15 amino acids long. CDR3 coding DNA: TGTGCCAGCAGCGCGACGGGACAGACGAACACTGAAGCTTTCTTT. Amino acid sequence: CASSATGQTNTEAFF.

This rearrangement joins TRBV19 to TRBJ1-2; TRBD1 agrees at 9 bases. The CDR3 has 14 amino acids. The V gene's germline CDR1 is LNHDA and CDR2 SQIVND (reference sequence). Losses at the gene ends were 2 bases for V and 8 bases for J; bases not matched to a gene: 6. CDR3 bases: TGTGCCAGTAGTATACTCGGGACAGGGAACGGCTACACCTTC. This codes for CASSILGTGNGYTF.

The V and J genes are TRBV30 and TRBJ1-5; perhaps TRBD1 as D (5 bases). The CDR3 has 16 amino acids. V was clipped by 2 bases and J by 3 bases, with 17 bases between them. Germline lookup yields CDR1 GTSNPN and CDR2 SVGIG (reference sequence). CDR3 in DNA: TGTGCCTGGAGTTCCGAAAGTAGGGGATTCAATCAGCCCCAGCATTTT. It codes for CAWSSESRGFNQPQHF.

The CDR3 region is CASSIEGQALTPNYGYTF. CDR3 nucleotides: TGTGCCAGTAGTATAGAGGGGCAGGCCCTAACTCCTAACTATGGCTACACCTTC. The chain has TRBV19 and TRBJ1-2; D perhaps matches TRBD1 (5 bases). The CDR3 extends over 18 amino acids. Germline V gene data show CDR1 as LNHDA and CDR2 as SQIVND (reference sequence). V gave up 0 bases and J gave up 0 bases, with 17 bases separating them.

This chain connects TRBV5-1 to TRBJ2-2, with a weak D call TRBD1 (5 bases). Per the germline V gene, CDR1 is SGHRS and CDR2 is YFSETQ. The CDR3 contains 15 residues. V lost 4 bases and J lost 7, with 17 bases in between. The CDR3 sequence is CASSDQGGHNGELFF. CDR3 sequence (DNA): TGCGCCAGCAGCGATCAGGGTGGCCATAACGGGGAGCTGTTTTTT.

This clone occurred once. The chain combines TRBV30 with TRBJ2-7; TRBD2 is a possible D gene (7 bases). Germline V gene lookup returns CDR1 GTSNPN and CDR2 SVGIG (reference sequence). V was pared by 1 base and J by 4 bases, with 14 bases between. CDR3 length: 14 amino acids. CDR3 nucleotides: TGTGCCTGGAGTGAGGGGGGGCATAGGTACGAGCAGTACTTC. Translation: CAWSEGGHRYEQYF.

V gene TRBV4-3 combines with J gene TRBJ2-5, with D possibly TRBD2 on 5 matching bases. Germline CDR1 LGHNA, CDR2 YSLEER. V lost 3 bases and J lost 5, with 13 bases in between. The CDR3 is 14 amino acids. The CDR3 DNA reads as TGCGCCAGCAGCCAGCAGGTGTCGGGGGAGACCCAGTACTTC. Protein: CASSQQVSGETQYF.

This chain links TRBV28 with TRBJ1-2; 9 bases map to TRBD1. Germline V CDR1 and CDR2: MDHEN, SYDVKM. V was pared by 3 bases and J by 4 bases, with 12 bases of the junction left unmatched. This CDR3 is built from 17 residues. CDR3 nucleotides: TGTGCCAGCAGTTTCTGGGGACAGGGCGAAGGAAGCTATGGCTACACCTTC. Translation gives CASSFWGQGEGSYGYTF.

The gene calls are TRBV6-5 and TRBJ2-1; 7 bases line up with TRBD2. Trimming removed 9 bases from V and 7 bases from J; junction bases left unmatched: 12. This CDR3 spans 14 amino acids. Germline V gene lookup returns CDR1 MNHEY and CDR2 SVGAGI. Here the CDR3 reads CARSSGTGWNEQFF. In DNA form, the CDR3 reads TGTGCCAGATCTAGCGGAACTGGTTGGAATGAGCAGTTCTTC.

This chain links TRBV19 with TRBJ2-7, with 13 bases identical to TRBD2. Trimming at V came to 3 bases and at J to 5 bases, leaving 4 bases not matched to a gene. This CDR3 contains 15 residues. In germline, CDR1 is LNHDA, CDR2 SQIVND (reference sequence). CDR3 sequence reads: CASSIGLAGEDEQYF. CDR3 in DNA: TGTGCCAGTAGTATCGGACTAGCGGGGGAGGACGAGCAGTACTTC.

The chain is built from TRBV7-8 and TRBJ2-7; 7 bases agree with TRBD1. Looked up from germline, CDR1 is SGHVS and CDR2 is FQNEAQ. The CDR3 covers 13 residues. Unmatched junction bases numbered 4, after V lost 5 bases and J lost 3 bases. The CDR3 protein is CASSRDSLYEQYF. CDR3 coding DNA: TGTGCCAGCAGCCGGGACAGCCTCTACGAGCAGTACTTC.

The gene calls are TRBV6-2 or TRBV6-3 and TRBJ1-6, with 9 bases matching TRBD1. The CDR3 sequence is 13 residues long. Germline trimming cut 6 bases from V and 8 bases from J; bases unmatched to any gene: 2. Per germline, CDR1 MNHEY and CDR2 SVGEGT. CDR3 in DNA: TGTGCCAGCAGCTGGACAGGGGATTCACCCCTCCACTTT. Protein product: CASSWTGDSPLHF.

The chain employs TRBV5-4 and TRBJ1-2; a weak D match, TRBD1 (6 bases). Between the trimmed V and J ends, which lost 4 bases and 5 bases, there was a span of 12 bases. Germline V gene lookup returns CDR1 SGHNT and CDR2 YYREEE (reference sequence). CDR3 length equals 13 residues. Written as DNA, the CDR3 is TGTGCCAGCAGCCCGGACAGTAGTTATGGCTACACCTTC. Residues: CASSPDSSYGYTF.

The chain has TRBV18 and TRBJ2-2; TRBD1 aligns across 7 bases. This CDR3 region has 17 residues. The germline CDR1 and CDR2 sequences are KGHSH and LQKENI. Losses at the gene ends were 3 bases for V and 3 bases for J; bases not matched to a gene: 10. The DNA for the CDR3 is TGTGCCAGCTCACCTTCTGGGACAGCCTTTGACACCGGGGAGCTGTTTTTT. Translated: CASSPSGTAFDTGELFF.

The chain has TRBV25-1 and TRBJ2-1, with 10 bases identical to TRBD2. This CDR3 comprises 13 residues. Germline V gives CDR1 MGHDK, CDR2 SYGVNS. V lost 9 bases, J lost 5 bases, and 4 bases stayed unmatched. The CDR3 loop is CASRTSGDNEQFF. CDR3 nucleotide sequence: TGTGCCAGTAGGACTAGCGGAGACAATGAGCAGTTCTTC. Full variable domain (outside the CDR3, taken from reference TRBV25-1 and TRBJ2-1): EADIYQTPRYLVIGTGKKITLECSQTMGHDKMYWYQQDPGMELHLIHYSYGVNSTEKGDLSSESTVSRIRTEHFPLTLESARPSHTSQYLCASRTSGDNEQFFGPGTRLTVL.

A few counts support this clone. This chain uses TRBV7-9 with TRBJ1-2; TRBD1 matches 8 bases. With 5 bases clipped from V and 3 bases from J, the junction kept 2 bases outside the gene matches. The length of the CDR3 is 13 residues. Per the germline V gene, CDR1 is SEHNR and CDR2 is FQNEAQ (reference sequence). CDR3 sequence: CASSQQGDYGYTF. The CDR3 bases are TGTGCCAGCAGCCAACAGGGGGACTATGGCTACACCTTC.

CDR3 amino acids: CASSPPLETYEQYF. In nucleotides, the CDR3 is TGTGCCAGCTCACCACCGCTCGAGACCTACGAGCAGTACTTC. The chain recombines TRBV18 with TRBJ2-7; the D is unclear. Trimming removed 0 bases at V and 2 bases at J, with 8 bases between. The CDR3 is made up of 14 amino acids. The germline CDR1 and CDR2 sequences are KGHSH and LQKENI.

The chain is built from TRBV27 and TRBJ2-1; 8 nucleotides agree with TRBD1. CDR1 is MNHEY, CDR2 SMNVEV, per germline (reference sequence). V was clipped by 7 bases and J by 5 bases; unmatched bases: 10. The CDR3 extends over 15 amino acids. CDR3: CASTVPRGPDNEQFF. CDR3 in DNA: TGTGCCAGCACCGTCCCCAGGGGGCCGGACAATGAGCAGTTCTTC.

The chain recombines TRBV13 with TRBJ2-4, with 11 bases that match TRBD2. The CDR3 totals 16 residues. Germline trimming cut 6 bases from V and 2 bases from J; bases unmatched to any gene: 6. Germline CDR1 PRHDT, CDR2 FYEKMQ (reference sequence). The CDR3 loop is CASRSTSGSSKNIQYF. The CDR3 coding sequence is TGTGCCAGCAGGAGTACTAGCGGGAGTTCCAAAAACATTCAGTACTTC.

The V call is TRBV30, the J call TRBJ1-2, with a tentative D call TRBD1 (6 bases). Looked up from germline, CDR1 is GTSNPN and CDR2 is SVGIG (reference sequence). V was cut by 3 bases and J by 6 bases, with 14 bases left in between. The CDR3 is 13 amino acids. Here the CDR3 reads CAWRKGTLDGYTF. In nucleotides, the CDR3 is TGTGCCTGGAGAAAGGGGACACTGGATGGCTACACCTTC.

This clone was seen just once. This chain connects TRBV6-1 to TRBJ2-2; D remains ambiguous. V lost 3 bases, J lost 1 base, and 9 bases lay in between. Germline V gives CDR1 MNHNS, CDR2 SASEGT. The CDR3 loop spans 15 amino acids. CDR3 nucleotide sequence: TGTGCCAGCAGTGACCAGGTGTTGAACACCGGGGAGCTGTTTTTT. Translating gives CASSDQVLNTGELFF.